This TCR beta chain appears in the sequencing data of a study of blood T cell repertoires in COVID-19. Study information: T cells, B-cell-depleted T cells, or PBMCs supplied cDNA or gDNA.

J gave up 5 bases and V 3 bases, and 9 bases lay outside the gene matches. This CDR3 comprises 16 residues. Germline CDR1 reads SEHNR; CDR2 reads FQNEAQ (reference sequence). Clones were sequenced by immunoSEQ multiplex PCR, and TCRdb holds only the in-frame ones, with some missing. The data show tens of thousands of clones, roughly 77% seen once. Source material: peripheral blood. The source is a man between 65 and 85 years old with active or convalescent COVID-19. The V call is TRBV7-9, the J call TRBJ1-1; 10 bases fit TRBD1. CDR3 DNA: TGTGCCAGCAGCTTTTCACCCGGGACAGGGGCGACTGAAGCTTTCTTT. This encodes CASSFSPGTGATEAFF.